This T cell receptor (beta chain) was sequenced in a study of blood T cell repertoires in COVID-19. Study as a whole: Sources were T cells, B-cell-depleted T cells, or PBMCs; the material itself was cDNA or gDNA.

The Seattle patients, enrolled during active infection, were followed longitudinally. Generated by immunoSEQ multiplex PCR, the TCRdb table keeps only in-frame clones and is missing some. The sample comprises fewer than 250,000 clones, around 86% of which are singletons, and 5.5% to 6.5% rests with the top ten. V was clipped by 0 bases and J by 6 bases; unmatched bases: 5. The CDR3 is made up of 15 amino acids. Germline V gene lookup returns CDR1 SGDLS and CDR2 YYNGEE. The chain combines TRBV9 with TRBJ2-1, with 8 nucleotides matching TRBD1. This sequence was found in a woman at least 80 years old with COVID-19, enrolled during active disease. The sample comprised peripheral blood. CDR3 in DNA: TGTGCCAGCAGCGTAGCCGGGACAGGTTTCAATGAGCAGTTCTTC. Translating it yields CASSVAGTGFNEQFF.